The TCR beta chain under discussion was sequenced for a study of cytomegalovirus exposure and HLA in healthy donors. Turning to this clone: What it binds is unknown.

General study findings and limits: It was found in a later analysis that first-cohort TCR clusters tended to co-occur in the 120 validation repertoires. The study found most TCR sequences rare, yet found some public TCRs in many donors. Listed as cytomegalovirus-associated were 170 or so TCR beta chains.

Among the 110 or so subjects of the validation cohort, separate from the approximately 670-subject first cohort, were the donors. TCRdb's copy holds only in-frame clones and misses some; the assay was immunoSEQ multiplex PCR. The repertoire holds approximately 65,000 clones, 96% seen once, with around 2.4% in the top ten. Trimming took 6 bases from V and 0 from J; bases not matched to a gene: 2. CDR1 and CDR2 from the germline V gene are KGHSH and LQKENI. CDR3 length: 15 residues. The chain carries TRBV18 and TRBJ1-6; 7 bases line up with TRBD1. The sequenced material came from PBMCs. The clonotype originates from a young man in good health and CMV-seronegative. CDR3 amino acids: CASSTGSSYNSPLHF. CDR3 nucleotide sequence: TGTGCCAGCTCGACAGGGAGCTCCTATAATTCACCCCTCCACTTT.